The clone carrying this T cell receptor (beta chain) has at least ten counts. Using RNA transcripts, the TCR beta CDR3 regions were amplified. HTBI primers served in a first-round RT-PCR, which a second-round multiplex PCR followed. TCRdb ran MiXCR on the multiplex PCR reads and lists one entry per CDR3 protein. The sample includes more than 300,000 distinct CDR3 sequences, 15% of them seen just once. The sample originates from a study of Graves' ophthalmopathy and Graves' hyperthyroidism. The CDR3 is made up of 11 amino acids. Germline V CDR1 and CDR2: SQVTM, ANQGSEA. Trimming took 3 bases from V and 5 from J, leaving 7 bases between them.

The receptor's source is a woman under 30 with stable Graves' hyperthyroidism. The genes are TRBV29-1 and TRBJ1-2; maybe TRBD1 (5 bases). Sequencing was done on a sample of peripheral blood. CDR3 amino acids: CSVDWGYGYTF. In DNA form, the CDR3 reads TGCAGCGTTGATTGGGGGTATGGCTACACCTTC.